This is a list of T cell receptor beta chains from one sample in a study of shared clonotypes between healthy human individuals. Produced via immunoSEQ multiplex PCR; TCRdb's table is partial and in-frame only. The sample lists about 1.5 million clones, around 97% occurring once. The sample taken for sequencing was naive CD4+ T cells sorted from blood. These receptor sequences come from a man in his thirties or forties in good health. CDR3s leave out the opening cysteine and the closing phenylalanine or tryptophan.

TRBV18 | ASSPTGALYYEQY
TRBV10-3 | AISDGRDYEQY
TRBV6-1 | ASSASFMNTEAF
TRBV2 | ASREPGLQRSYEQY
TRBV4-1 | ASSQDGGANQPQH
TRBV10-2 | ASSARGSSYNEQF
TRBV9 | ASSVSSGRAGETQY
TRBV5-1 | ASSLTPPGLANTGELF
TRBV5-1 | ASSPDRGDAGELF
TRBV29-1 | SVPTSGATPFKEQF
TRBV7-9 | ASSQTGNTEAF
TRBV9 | ASSPRQGGRDKAF
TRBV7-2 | ASTRLAGAYETQY
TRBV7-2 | ASSFGREMHEQF
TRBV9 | ASSRTGDPYEQY
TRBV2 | ASSAGTLETQY
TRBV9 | ASSPGVQLNEKLF
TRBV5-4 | ASSLTLQETQY
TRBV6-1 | ASSALTGRGEKLF
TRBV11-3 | ASSPGSSRADTQY
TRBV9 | ASSVDPGQSKNIQY
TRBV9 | ASSVGGGGPQEQY
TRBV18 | ASSPGTGSTEAF
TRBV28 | ASSLSQGGGEKLF
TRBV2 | ASAEGPPYYGYT
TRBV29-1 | SVGLSGGQF
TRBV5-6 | ASSFWDREAYEQY
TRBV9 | ASSRIGTRDNEQF
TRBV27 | ATRSTGYSSLNLH
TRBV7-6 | ATGPGVEQY
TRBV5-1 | ASSPQSLYTDTQY
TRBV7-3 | ASSLKAGVPNEQF
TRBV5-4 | ASSSGQFTEAF
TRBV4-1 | ASSLYLLSNQPQH
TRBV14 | ASSTNPNYYEQY
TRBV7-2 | ASSFGFRVYEQF
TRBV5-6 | ASSRLTGTSGLSDTQY
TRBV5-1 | ASSTLAGDTDTQY
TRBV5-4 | ASSLSKRKVYNEQF
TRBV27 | ASSYQGTGNQPQH
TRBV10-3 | AISELGGDEPQH
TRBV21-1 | ASSKDGTGIPI
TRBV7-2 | ASSRRRSVGGANVLT
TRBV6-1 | ASSEADRVGEQY
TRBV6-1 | ASSVGGFMNTEAF
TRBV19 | ASSLRRDYKGNEQF
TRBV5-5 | ASSLNGGPEYNEQF
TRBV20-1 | SGSSVETQY
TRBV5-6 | ASSPDRGTSYEQY
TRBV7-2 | ASSLEATLVHGYT
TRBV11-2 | ASTSRRQGQLKTQY
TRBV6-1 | ASSDRTYGYT
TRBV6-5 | ASSRQGNYGYT
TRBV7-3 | ASSLDRGAYNEQF
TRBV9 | ASSVGPWNEQF
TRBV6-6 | ASSYGLGGTSNEQF
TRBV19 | ASSIEQGWSYEQY